This T cell receptor (beta chain) was found in a study of Ad26.COV2.S vaccination and SARS-CoV-2 variants. TCRdb's table, derived via immunoSEQ multiplex PCR, lists solely in-frame clones and lacks some. The table shows approximately 140,000 clones, with 80% to 90% occurring only once. The germline CDR1 and CDR2 sequences are MNHNS and SASEGT. The CDR3 loop spans 14 amino acids. The ends were cut back, 6 bases at V and 2 bases at J, with 11 bases in the middle. The chain employs TRBV6-1 and TRBJ1-5; D gene ambiguous. The sequence was obtained from a human donor who had recovered from COVID-19. Sequencing was performed on peripheral blood, taken after recovery from COVID-19. CDR3 protein: CASSHNQGNQPQHF. The CDR3 region has the DNA TGTGCCAGCAGCCATAACCAGGGCAATCAGCCCCAGCATTTT.